Given below is one TCR beta chain in context. Antigen: not known. The sample originates from a study of regulatory T cells in long-lasting Graves disease. Background on the study: Persistent Graves' disease required over 5 years of antithyroid drugs and positive TSH receptor antibodies.

This CDR3 is built from 12 residues. With 2 bases removed from V and 7 bases from J, the gap between germline ends came to 5 bases. Germline lookup yields CDR1 KGHDR and CDR2 SFDVKD. Notes on the study in general: Persistent Graves' patients possessed reduced TCR diversity relative to recently diagnosed ones. The study found persistent patients shared more public clonotypes (roughly 3,000) than new patients (over 850). TRBV28 was favored in persistent disease, as were TRBJ1-2 and TRBJ2-5.

Building the TCR beta libraries relied on iRepertoire HTBI primers, and CDR3 regions underwent Arm-PCR. TCRdb reanalysed the multiplex PCR reads using MiXCR and keeps one entry per CDR3 protein. This table has under 350,000 distinct CDR3 sequences, roughly 21% appearing once. Time point of the sample: persistent/refractory GD, antithyroid drugs over 5 years with positive TRAb. Scientists built the TCR library using RNA that was extracted from PBMCs. The TCR was taken from a female donor with Graves disease. This material consisted of peripheral blood mononuclear cells (PBMCs), taken when the disease was refractory, from a patient treated with antithyroid drugs. This chain joins TRBV24-1 and TRBJ1-3; D gene uncertain. The CDR3 protein is CATSDSDNTIYF. In nucleotides, the CDR3 is TGTGCCACCAGTGATTCGGACAACACCATATATTTT.